These 15 T cell receptor beta chains were sequenced from one sample in a study of OX40 agonist ivuxolimab in advanced cancers. Libraries were prepared by immunoSEQ multiplex PCR; TCRdb keeps only in-frame clonotypes and omits some of them. The table has more than 12,000 clones, just under 80% seen once; the top ten hold roughly 34%. Sequencing was performed on CD4+ or CD8+ T cells sorted from blood, taken in a trial of the OX40 agonist ivuxolimab. Source of these receptors: an adult with an advanced solid tumor such as melanoma, head and neck, liver or kidney cancer.

V gene TRBV19 combines with J gene TRBJ2-1; 10 nucleotides align to TRBD2. The CDR3 is made up of 15 amino acids. With 3 bases clipped from V and 8 bases from J, the junction kept 7 bases outside the gene matches. Germline CDR1 reads LNHDA; CDR2 reads SQIVND (reference sequence). The CDR3 bases are TGTGCCAGTAGTATCCTGGCTAGCGGGAGAGATGAGCAGTTCTTC. Its translation: CASSILASGRDEQFF. The entire variable domain, with the rest obtained from reference TRBV19 and TRBJ2-1, is as follows: DGGITQSPKYLFRKEGQNVTLSCEQNLNHDAMYWYRQDPGQGLRLIYYSQIVNDFQKGDIAEGYSVSREKKESFPLTVTSAQKNPTAFYLCASSILASGRDEQFFGPGTRLTVL.

The V and J genes are TRBV6-5 and TRBJ2-7; D possibly corresponds to TRBD2 (6 bases). Germline V gene data show CDR1 as MNHEY and CDR2 as SVGAGI. This CDR3 is built from 15 residues. The ends were cut back, 4 bases at V and 2 bases at J, with 15 bases in the middle. CDR3 region: CASSSGDSRAYEQYF. CDR3 nucleotide sequence: TGTGCCAGCAGTTCGGGGGATAGCCGGGCCTACGAGCAGTACTTC.

The chain carries TRBV29-1 and TRBJ1-2; 9 bases are shared with TRBD1. Germline V gives CDR1 SQVTM, CDR2 ANQGSEA. V dropped 0 bases and J dropped 4; count of bases not matched to a gene: 12. This CDR3 contains 17 residues. The CDR3 DNA is TGCAGCGTTGAAGATCAGTGGGACAGGGAAGGGGTCTATGGCTACACCTTC. It yields the protein CSVEDQWDREGVYGYTF.

The chain employs TRBV6-5 and TRBJ1-2; D perhaps matches TRBD1 (6 bases). Germline V lookup: CDR1 MNHEY, CDR2 SVGAGI. There are 13 residues in the CDR3. Trimming left V 6 bases short and J 4 bases short, with 12 bases between. The CDR3 DNA reads as TGTGCCAGCAGAACAGGGCCTACCTATGGCTACACCTTC. Amino acids: CASRTGPTYGYTF.

This chain joins TRBV27 and TRBJ2-4; D is perhaps TRBD2 (6 bases). In germline, CDR1 is MNHEY, CDR2 SMNVEV (reference sequence). This CDR3 spans 15 amino acids. V shed 5 bases and J shed 8 bases, with 19 bases lying between them. CDR3 loop: CASSRSRAGSDIQYF. The CDR3 DNA reads as TGTGCCAGCAGTCGGTCCAGGGCGGGAAGTGACATTCAGTACTTC.

The chain couples TRBV7-9 to TRBJ1-2, with D unclear. Trimming stripped 1 base from V and 2 bases from J, with 11 bases between. CDR1 and CDR2 (germline): SEHNR, FQNEAQ (reference sequence). CDR3 length: 15 amino acids. In DNA form, the CDR3 reads TGTGCCAGCAGCTTAGTCCTGGGGATCAACTATGGCTACACCTTC. It yields the protein CASSLVLGINYGYTF.

The chain combines TRBV5-1 with TRBJ2-7; 7 nucleotides agree with TRBD2. Germline V gives CDR1 SGHRS, CDR2 YFSETQ. The J segment lost 5 bases and the V segment lost 4 bases, leaving 6 bases of the junction unmatched. This CDR3 is 13 amino acids long. The CDR3, as DNA: TGCGCCAGCAGCCCCGGGGGGTCGGACGAGCAGTACTTC. Translation gives CASSPGGSDEQYF.

The V gene is TRBV6-6, the J gene TRBJ2-1; the D gene is possibly TRBD2 (6 bases). The germline V gene encodes CDR1 MNHNY and CDR2 SVGAGI (reference sequence). The CDR3 runs 15 residues. The V gene lost 0 bases and the J gene lost 1 base, with 7 bases spanning the gap. CDR3 region: CASSYSGGSYNEQFF. The CDR3 nucleotides read TGTGCCAGCAGTTACTCCGGGGGATCCTACAATGAGCAGTTCTTC.

The chain combines TRBV12-5 with TRBJ2-7, with D unclear. Germline V gene sequence: CDR1 LGHNT, CDR2 FRNRAP. The CDR3 sequence is 11 residues long. Trimming shortened V by 7 bases and J by 5 bases, and 9 bases separated the two germline ends. CDR3 amino acids: CASAKPNEQYF. DNA of the CDR3: TGTGCTAGTGCCAAGCCTAACGAGCAGTACTTC.

The rearrangement uses TRBV18 and TRBJ2-1; TRBD2 matches 8 bases. With 3 bases clipped from V and 5 bases from J, the junction kept 12 bases outside the gene matches. Germline assignment: CDR1 KGHSH and CDR2 LQKENI. The CDR3 is 17 residues long. The CDR3 protein is CASSPPPRTSWNNEQFF. CDR3 bases: TGTGCCAGCTCACCTCCACCTAGGACTAGCTGGAACAATGAGCAGTTCTTC.

The chain has TRBV7-9 and TRBJ2-7, with D tentatively TRBD2 (6 bases). The V gene's germline CDR1 is SEHNR and CDR2 FQNEAQ (reference sequence). The CDR3 runs 12 residues. V lost 5 bases to trimming and J lost 3 bases, with 8 bases between them. The CDR3, as DNA: TGTGCCAGCAGCGGGGACTTCTACGAGCAGTACTTC. Translated: CASSGDFYEQYF. Drawing the rest from reference TRBV7-9 and TRBJ2-7, the complete variable domain is DTGVSQNPRHKITKRGQNVTFRCDPISEHNRLYWYRQTLGQGPEFLTYFQNEAQLEKSRLLSDRFSAERPKGSFSTLEIQRTEQGDSAMYLCASSGDFYEQYFGPGTRLTVT.

The rearrangement uses TRBV7-9 and TRBJ2-5; tentative D call: TRBD2 (7 bases). The V end was cut by 1 base, the J end by 10 bases, with 10 bases between. The CDR3 is made up of 12 amino acids. Per germline, CDR1 SEHNR and CDR2 FQNEAQ (reference sequence). The CDR3 bases are TGTGCCAGCAGCTTAGAGGGGGAGGGCCAGTACTTC. Its translation: CASSLEGEGQYF.

The table lists this clone with a count of one. The chain is built from TRBV29-1 and TRBJ2-5; TRBD2 matches 9 bases. Trimming took 7 bases from V and 4 from J; bases not matched to a gene: 7. The CDR3 runs to 13 residues. Germline CDR1 and CDR2: SQVTM and ANQGSEA. The CDR3 region is CSARSGSTETQYF. CDR3 DNA: TGCAGCGCTCGTAGCGGGAGCACAGAGACCCAGTACTTC.

This rearrangement joins TRBV7-9 to TRBJ2-1; either TRBD1 or TRBD2 may fit D (6 bases each). This CDR3 has 15 residues. Germline V gene sequence: CDR1 SEHNR, CDR2 FQNEAQ (reference sequence). Trimming took 3 bases from V and 6 from J, leaving 15 bases between them. CDR3 amino acids: CASSFVAGDSNEQFF. The CDR3 coding sequence is TGTGCCAGCAGCTTCGTGGCAGGGGACTCCAATGAGCAGTTCTTC.

Sample share makes this clone medium-sized. Other DNA sequences in the same sample also yield this CDR3. V and J are TRBV5-4 and TRBJ2-7; TRBD2 agrees at 8 bases. Unmatched junction bases numbered 2, after V lost 1 base and J lost 5 bases. There are 13 residues in the CDR3. Germline assignment: CDR1 SGHNT and CDR2 YYREEE (reference sequence). The CDR3 spells CASSLRGGDEQYF. The CDR3 DNA sequence: TGTGCCAGCAGCTTGCGGGGGGGGGACGAGCAGTACTTC. The full variable domain, with the rest looked up from reference TRBV5-4 and TRBJ2-7, is ETGVTQSPTHLIKTRGQQVTLRCSSQSGHNTVSWYQQALGQGPQFIFQYYREEENGRGNFPPRFSGLQFPNYSSELNVNALELDDSALYLCASSLRGGDEQYFGPGTRLTVT.